This TCR beta chain derives from a study of identical twins. One entry per CDR3 protein, called by TCRdb with MiXCR from the 5' RACE reads. The repertoire consists of 720 or so distinct CDR3 sequences, with about three fifths occurring once and the leading ten covering under 5.5%. J gave up 3 bases and V 6 bases, and 5 bases lay outside the gene matches. The CDR3 is 14 amino acids. Germline V gene lookup returns CDR1 WNHNN and CDR2 SYGVQD (reference sequence). V and J are TRBV10-1 and TRBJ1-1; 9 nucleotides line up with TRBD1. Sequences were obtained from CD4+ T cells sorted from blood. This clonotype originated in a woman aged 18-35 years in good health. This table probably holds off-target reads from a library built for another chain. The CDR3 loop reads CASSSGTGYTEAFF. The CDR3 DNA is TGCGCCAGCAGCTCCGGGACAGGGTACACTGAAGCTTTCTTT.